These T cell receptor beta chains were read from a single sample in a study of cytomegalovirus exposure and HLA in healthy donors. Assay: immunoSEQ multiplex PCR; the TCRdb copy retains only in-frame clones and omits some. Of 140,000 or so clones in the sample, less than 10% were seen once. Material for sequencing was PBMCs. Receptors originate from a male donor in good health and CMV-seronegative. The CDR3 runs from the conserved cysteine through the conserved F or W. D genes are given only for firm matches. Size values are once, few and many counts, or a class for expanded clones, and some rows have none.

d_call clone_size j_call v_call cdr3_aa cdr3_nt
TRBD1 few TRBJ2-7 TRBV4-3 CASSQESQGAPSYEQYF TGCGCCAGCAGCCAAGAAAGTCAGGGGGCCCCCTCCTACGAGCAGTACTTC
. . TRBJ2-1 TRBV6-1 CASSTGSSYNEQFF TGTGCCAGCAGTACAGGGTCATCCTACAATGAGCAGTTCTTC
. few TRBJ1-2 TRBV19 CASSPVAPNYGYTF TGTGCCAGTAGTCCCGTAGCACCGAACTATGGCTACACCTTC
TRBD2 . TRBJ2-1 TRBV14 CASSPSSGSSYNEQFF TGTGCCAGCAGCCCCTCTAGCGGGAGCTCCTACAATGAGCAGTTCTTC
. . TRBJ2-1 TRBV2 CASSDRKHYYNEQFF TGTGCCAGCAGTGACCGAAAACATTACTACAATGAGCAGTTCTTC
TRBD2 . TRBJ2-3 TRBV4-3 CASSQDSGEGDTQYF TGCGCCAGCAGCCAAGATTCGGGGGAGGGGGATACGCAGTATTTT
. . TRBJ1-1 TRBV29-1 CSVEVGTAHEAFF TGCAGCGTTGAAGTCGGCACAGCCCATGAAGCTTTCTTT
TRBD2 . TRBJ2-1 TRBV7-2 CASSLGLWRTSFRSNEQFF TGTGCCAGCAGCTTAGGCCTTTGGAGGACTAGCTTCCGGTCCAATGAGCAGTTCTTC
. . TRBJ1-1 TRBV6-5 CASRGLTGNTEAFF TGTGCCAGCAGGGGACTTACGGGGAACACTGAAGCTTTCTTT
TRBD1 few TRBJ1-1 TRBV10-1 CASRRRTGPLNTEAFF TGCGCCAGCAGACGCCGGACAGGCCCTTTGAACACTGAAGCTTTCTTT
TRBD1 few TRBJ1-5 TRBV4-2 CASSQGDRANQPQHF TGTGCCAGCAGCCAAGGGGACAGGGCGAATCAGCCCCAGCATTTT
. few TRBJ2-2 TRBV2 CASSESFAGELFF TGTGCCAGCAGTGAAAGCTTTGCCGGGGAGCTGTTTTTT
. . TRBJ1-1 TRBV28 CASNVERATEAFF TGTGCCAGCAATGTCGAAAGAGCCACTGAAGCTTTCTTT
. few TRBJ1-1 TRBV7-3 CASSLRINTEAFF TGTGCCAGCAGCTTACGTATAAACACTGAAGCTTTCTTT
. . TRBJ2-7 TRBV6-5 CASSLLGPSYEQYF TGTGCCAGCAGTCTCCTGGGGCCGTCCTACGAGCAGTACTTC
TRBD1 . TRBJ1-5 TRBV2 CASSRQGAANQPQHF TGTGCCAGCAGTCGACAGGGGGCGGCTAATCAGCCCCAGCATTTT
. . TRBJ2-7 TRBV19 CASSSAGSPDEQYF TGTGCCAGTAGTTCAGCAGGGTCACCGGACGAGCAGTACTTC
. few TRBJ1-2 TRBV6-6 CASSYSSGGYGYTF TGTGCCAGCAGTTACTCGAGCGGCGGCTATGGCTACACCTTC
TRBD2 . TRBJ2-3 TRBV4-3 CASSQETTSGRGDTQYF TGCGCCAGCAGCCAAGAGACGACTAGCGGGAGGGGAGATACGCAGTATTTT
. . TRBJ1-1 TRBV7-3 CASSPHHGGFMNTEAFF TGTGCCAGCAGCCCCCATCATGGAGGGTTTATGAACACTGAAGCTTTCTTT
TRBD2 few TRBJ2-1 TRBV5-4 CATAAGGPSSYNAQFF TGTGCCACGGCAGCGGGGGGGCCAAGCTCCTACAATGCGCAGTTCTTC
TRBD1 once TRBJ2-6 TRBV7-2 CASSLRDRGIAGANVLTF TGTGCCAGCAGCCTCCGGGACAGGGGTATAGCTGGGGCCAACGTCCTGACTTTC